These T cell receptor beta chains were read from a single sample in a study of human T cells and chemical hapten exposure. TCRdb itself ran the RACE reads through MiXCR, one entry per CDR3 protein. The sample has roughly 80,000 distinct CDR3 sequences; about 11% are singletons. Sequencing used whole blood, obtained in connection with sensitization to the hapten diphenylcyclopropenone (DPC). These receptors all stem from a woman between 50 and 59 years old with alopecia areata. Some clones in this sample may be carry-over from other donors' samples. Each CDR3 is given without its conserved first and last residue. Fields, in order: J gene, V gene, CDR3 length, clone size, CDR3 protein. A row's size may be missing; if present it is once, few, many or a size class.

>TRBJ2-1|TRBV24-1|9|NA
ATSDYVEQF
>TRBJ1-1|TRBV20-1|11|NA
SARVPGRTEAF
>TRBJ1-5|TRBV12-3/TRBV12-4|12|few
ASSLREVNQPQH
>TRBJ1-1|TRBV18|12|many
ASSPTGGKTEAF
>TRBJ2-7|TRBV5-8|11|few
ASSLVGRYEQY
>TRBJ2-6|TRBV6-6|13|many
ASSLSGSGANVLT
>TRBJ1-6|TRBV20-1|15|many
SASRGSTSSYNSPLH
>TRBJ1-1|TRBV2|12|NA
ASTDRWRNTEAF
>NA|TRBV28|9|many
ASSSRETQY
>TRBJ2-3|TRBV2|11|few
AGSYESTDTQY
>TRBJ1-3|TRBV28|13|many
ASRGSPPSGNTIY
>TRBJ1-4|TRBV18|13|few
ASSSGGREGEKLF
>TRBJ2-7|TRBV2|12|many
ASRVGTGANEQY
>TRBJ2-1|TRBV3-1|14|many
ASSQDWGLPTSEQF
>TRBJ1-2|TRBV27|12|few
ASSRWGADYGYT
>TRBJ2-2|TRBV6-2/TRBV6-3|13|few
ASSYAGKNTGELF
>TRBJ2-3|TRBV5-1|12|few
ASSLGPPEDTQY